These 32 T cell receptor beta chains originate from one sample sequenced in a study of blood T cell repertoires in COVID-19. Here immunoSEQ multiplex PCR was the method, and the copy in TCRdb shows in-frame clones only, minus some. In the table there are some 150,000 clones, 70% to 90% of which are singletons. The sequenced material came from peripheral blood. These receptors were taken from a human donor with acute or convalescent COVID-19. The donor label of this sample is uncertain.

The genes are TRBV6-4 and TRBJ2-3; D perhaps matches TRBD2 (5 bases). The germline V gene has CDR1 MRHNA and CDR2 SNTAGT. V lost 3 bases to trimming and J lost 6 bases, with 13 bases between them. The CDR3 is made up of 14 amino acids. CDR3 bases: TGTGCCAGCAGTGAACAGACTAACGGGGATACGCAGTATTTT. Translated: CASSEQTNGDTQYF.

This clone was detected only once. The chain has TRBV7-9 and TRBJ2-5, with 9 bases identical to TRBD1. The CDR3 has 14 residues. The V and J ends lost 7 bases and 5 bases, in that order; junction bases with no gene match: 8. Germline CDR1 reads SEHNR; CDR2 reads FQNEAQ (reference sequence). CDR3: CASNPATGGETQYF. CDR3 nucleotides: TGTGCCAGCAACCCGGCCACAGGGGGCGAGACCCAGTACTTC.

The rearrangement joins TRBV4-3 to TRBJ2-1; possibly TRBD1 for D (5 bases). Trimming shortened V by 4 bases and J by 0 bases, and 7 bases separated the two germline ends. The length of the CDR3 is 14 residues. Per germline, CDR1 LGHNA and CDR2 YSLEER. The CDR3 region has the DNA TGCGCCAGCAGCCGAGACAGCTCCTACAATGAGCAGTTCTTC. It codes for CASSRDSSYNEQFF.

The chain recombines TRBV18 with TRBJ1-5; D remains ambiguous. V lost 5 bases and J lost 3, with 5 bases in between. Germline V CDR1 and CDR2: KGHSH, LQKENI. This CDR3 has 12 amino acids. CDR3 coding DNA: TGTGCCAGCTCAGGGCCCAATCAGCCCCAGCATTTT. It encodes CASSGPNQPQHF.

J is TRBJ2-5 and V is TRBV5-1, with TRBD1 matching 9 bases. Losses at the gene ends were 3 bases for V and 5 bases for J; bases not matched to a gene: 8. In germline, CDR1 is SGHRS, CDR2 YFSETQ. This CDR3 region has 15 residues. CDR3 DNA: TGCGCCAGCAGCTCTACCGGGACAGGGTTGGAGACCCAGTACTTC. Protein: CASSSTGTGLETQYF.

The sample holds one count of this clone. The J gene is TRBJ2-3, the V gene TRBV6-5; D may be TRBD2 (7 bases). CDR3 length: 15 amino acids. Trimming stripped 8 bases from V and 6 bases from J, with 21 bases between. Germline V lookup: CDR1 MNHEY, CDR2 SVGAGI. CDR3 sequence reads: CASRGGGSLADTQYF. CDR3 coding DNA: TGTGCCAGCCGAGGCGGGGGCTCGTTAGCCGATACGCAGTATTTT.

V gene TRBV7-2 combines with J gene TRBJ1-6; D might be TRBD1 (5 bases). CDR1 and CDR2 from the germline V gene are SGHTA and FQGNSA. The CDR3 loop spans 19 amino acids. Trimming removed 1 base at V and 1 base at J, with 17 bases between. DNA for the CDR3: TGTGCCAGCAGCTTAGGAAGGGGCGCAGGCGGTTCCTATAATTCACCCCTCCACTTT. This gives the protein CASSLGRGAGGSYNSPLHF.

The rearrangement links TRBV7-2 to TRBJ2-4; perhaps TRBD1 as D (6 bases). The ends were cut back, 1 base at V and 3 bases at J, with 13 bases in the middle. The CDR3 is 16 residues long. Germline assignment: CDR1 SGHTA and CDR2 FQGNSA. The CDR3: CASSLGQGLGKNIQYF. DNA of the CDR3: TGTGCCAGCAGCTTAGGGCAGGGGTTAGGCAAAAACATTCAGTACTTC. The full variable domain, in which reference TRBV7-2 and TRBJ2-4 provide the parts outside the CDR3, is GAGVSQSPSNKVTEKGKDVELRCDPISGHTALYWYRQSLGQGLEFLIYFQGNSAPDKSGLPSDRFSAERTGGSVSTLTIQRTQQEDSAVYLCASSLGQGLGKNIQYFGAGTRLSVL.

V usage is TRBV10-3 and J usage is TRBJ1-1, with D unclear. The germline V gene encodes CDR1 ENHRY and CDR2 SYGVKD. The CDR3 spans 14 residues. V was clipped by 8 bases and J by 3 bases, with 16 bases between them. As DNA, the CDR3 is TGTGCCATCGGAGGTGAACGGGTACACACTGAAGCTTTCTTT. Translated, it gives CAIGGERVHTEAFF.

The J gene is TRBJ2-7, the V gene TRBV5-1; 7 bases line up with TRBD2. Trimming took 1 base from V and 3 from J; bases not matched to a gene: 7. CDR3 length: 15 amino acids. The V gene's germline CDR1 is SGHRS and CDR2 YFSETQ. The CDR3 nucleotides are TGCGCCAGCAGCTTGTTCGCGGGGGTCGGCTACGAGCAGTACTTC. It codes for CASSLFAGVGYEQYF.

V is TRBV18 and J is TRBJ2-2; D is possibly TRBD2 (5 bases). This CDR3 contains 15 residues. Germline V CDR1 and CDR2: KGHSH, LQKENI. The ends were cut back, 1 base at V and 6 bases at J, with 12 bases in the middle. The DNA of the CDR3 is TGTGCCAGCTCACCACGGGGAATAGCGTCCGGGGAGCTGTTTTTT. Translated: CASSPRGIASGELFF.

The chain has TRBV11-2 and TRBJ1-5; D is undetermined. V lost 3 bases, J lost 2 bases, and 11 bases lay in between. Germline V gene lookup returns CDR1 SGHAT and CDR2 FQNNGV. CDR3 length: 15 amino acids. The CDR3: CASSFGLIGNQPQHF. The CDR3 nucleotides read TGTGCCAGCAGCTTTGGGCTGATTGGCAATCAGCCCCAGCATTTT. The entire variable domain, with the rest obtained from reference TRBV11-2 and TRBJ1-5, is as follows: EAGVAQSPRYKIIEKRQSVAFWCNPISGHATLYWYQQILGQGPKLLIQFQNNGVVDDSQLPKDRFSAERLKGVDSTLKIQPAKLEDSAVYLCASSFGLIGNQPQHFGDGTRLSIL.

This chain joins TRBV7-2 and TRBJ1-6, with D possibly matching TRBD1 (5 bases). This CDR3 is 15 amino acids long. Germline values: CDR1 SGHTA, CDR2 FQGNSA. Trimming left V 2 bases short and J 9 bases short, with 14 bases between. The CDR3 DNA is TGTGCCAGCAGCTTACTAGTCAGGGAAGGTTCACCCCTCCACTTT. This encodes CASSLLVREGSPLHF.

The chain is built from TRBV5-6 and TRBJ2-5; TRBD1 aligns across 9 bases. Germline assignment: CDR1 SGHDT and CDR2 YYEEEE. V trimming: 3 bases; J trimming: 4 bases; junction bases outside the gene matches: 1. CDR3 length: 13 amino acids. Here the CDR3 DNA reads TGTGCCAGCAGCTGGGGACAGGGAGAGACCCAGTACTTC. It yields the protein CASSWGQGETQYF.

The rearrangement joins TRBV9 to TRBJ1-2; D is possibly TRBD1 (6 bases). CDR1 is SGDLS and CDR2 is YYNGEE in the germline V gene. The V end was cut by 4 bases, the J end by 10 bases, with 20 bases between. The CDR3 runs to 14 residues. The CDR3 nucleotides read TGTGCCAGCAGCATTATCACAGGGATCCGAGACTACACCTTC. As protein: CASSIITGIRDYTF.

This sequence joins TRBV5-8 and TRBJ1-5; TRBD1 is a possible D gene (5 bases). The CDR3 runs to 16 residues. Germline-derived CDR1 and CDR2 are SGHTS and YDEGEE. The V end lost 6 bases, the J end lost 3 bases, and 19 bases lay between the germline ends. Here the CDR3 reads CASITLEAGLNQPQHF. The CDR3 DNA reads as TGTGCCAGCATAACCCTTGAGGCGGGGCTCAATCAGCCCCAGCATTTT.

The V and J genes are TRBV4-3 and TRBJ2-3; 7 bases are shared with TRBD2. Germline values: CDR1 LGHNA, CDR2 YSLEER. The CDR3 sequence is 18 residues long. The V segment lost 0 bases and the J segment 2 bases; nucleotides outside the gene matches: 11. Written as DNA, the CDR3 is TGCGCCAGCAGCCAAGATGAGGGAGCAGCGGGACCCACAGATACGCAGTATTTT. Translated: CASSQDEGAAGPTDTQYF.

The chain links TRBV6-5 to TRBJ2-1; 11 bases are a match to TRBD2. CDR1 and CDR2 (germline): MNHEY, SVGAGI. V was clipped by 4 bases and J by 4 bases; unmatched bases: 6. The CDR3 has 16 amino acids. CDR3 amino acids: CASSSKTSGTYNEQFF. CDR3 nucleotide sequence: TGTGCCAGCAGTTCAAAGACTAGCGGGACTTACAATGAGCAGTTCTTC.

This clone was recorded at least ten times. Other nucleotide sequences in the sample specify the same CDR3. V usage is TRBV24-1 and J usage is TRBJ1-1, with 8 bases matching TRBD1. Germline V gives CDR1 KGHDR, CDR2 SFDVKD. After removal of 4 bases from V and 2 bases from J, the junction contained 5 bases not matched to a gene. This CDR3 spans 15 amino acids. CDR3 residues: CATSDTTGGNTEAFF. In nucleotides, the CDR3 is TGTGCCACCAGTGACACCACAGGGGGAAACACTGAAGCTTTCTTT.

V gene TRBV18 combines with J gene TRBJ2-1; perhaps TRBD2 as D (6 bases). This CDR3 spans 17 amino acids. Per the germline V gene, CDR1 is KGHSH and CDR2 is LQKENI. V lost 0 bases, J lost 7 bases, and 19 bases lay in between. This CDR3 is CASSPPRGAWEVNEQFF. The CDR3 DNA is TGTGCCAGCTCACCACCGAGGGGCGCATGGGAGGTGAATGAGCAGTTCTTC.

The V and J genes are TRBV18 and TRBJ2-7; D possibly corresponds to TRBD2 (6 bases). The CDR3 totals 12 residues. The V end was cut by 6 bases, the J end by 5 bases, with 11 bases between. Germline CDR1 reads KGHSH; CDR2 reads LQKENI. CDR3 in amino acids: CASSEGGDEQYV. The CDR3 DNA sequence: TGTGCCAGCTCCGAGGGCGGGGACGAGCAGTACGTC.

The V and J genes are TRBV5-8 and TRBJ1-6; TRBD1 agrees at 9 bases. V shed 6 bases and J 8 bases; nucleotides not matched to a gene: 9. This CDR3 is 15 amino acids long. Germline CDR1 is SGHTS and CDR2 is YDEGEE. The CDR3 is CASKKPGQGYSPLHF. For the CDR3, the DNA is TGTGCCAGCAAAAAACCGGGACAGGGTTATTCACCCCTCCACTTT.

This clone has only a few counts. The chain uses TRBV3-1 (or the pseudogene TRBV3-2) and TRBJ2-1; 8 nucleotides line up with TRBD2. Trimming took 3 bases from V and 7 from J; bases not matched to a gene: 5. This CDR3 comprises 14 residues. CDR1 and CDR2 (germline): LGHDT, YNNKEL (reference sequence). This CDR3 is CASSQLSGKNEQFF. Written as DNA, the CDR3 is TGTGCCAGCAGCCAGCTTAGCGGGAAGAATGAGCAGTTCTTC.

The chain joins TRBV3-1 (or the pseudogene TRBV3-2) to TRBJ1-3; D gene unclear. V lost 1 base, J lost 0 bases, and 13 bases lay in between. Germline lookup yields CDR1 LGHDT and CDR2 YNNKEL (reference sequence). This CDR3 comprises 17 residues. The CDR3 loop reads CASSQGHLSNSGNTIYF. For the CDR3, the DNA is TGTGCCAGCAGCCAAGGCCACTTGTCCAACTCTGGAAACACCATATATTTT.

The V and J genes are TRBV4-1 and TRBJ2-1, with D perhaps matching TRBD1 (6 bases). V was shortened by 1 base and J by 9 bases, with 13 bases between the two germline ends. Germline lookup yields CDR1 MGHRA and CDR2 YSYEKL. The CDR3 spans 14 residues. CDR3 sequence: CASSQGRRQVEQFF. DNA for the CDR3: TGCGCCAGCAGCCAAGGCCGACGACAGGTTGAGCAGTTCTTC.

This chain joins TRBV10-3 and TRBJ1-3; D is uncertain. In germline, CDR1 is ENHRY, CDR2 SYGVKD. Trimming took off 4 bases at V and 0 bases at J, with 10 bases between the two ends. The CDR3 length is 15 residues. The CDR3 region has the DNA TGTGCCATCAGTGTTGGGGAGCTCTCTGGAAACACCATATATTTT. Amino acids: CAISVGELSGNTIYF.

The chain links TRBV3-1 (or the pseudogene TRBV3-2) to TRBJ2-5, with D perhaps TRBD2 (7 bases). The germline V and J ends were trimmed by 4 bases and 0 bases, with 15 bases remaining between them. Germline V CDR1 and CDR2: LGHDT, YNNKEL (reference sequence). CDR3 length equals 16 residues. The CDR3 spells CASSPRGGGDQETQYF. The CDR3 region has the DNA TGTGCCAGCAGCCCGAGGGGAGGGGGGGACCAAGAGACCCAGTACTTC.

This rearrangement joins TRBV30 to TRBJ1-6, with TRBD1 as a possible D gene (5 bases). Trimming pared 0 bases from V and 8 bases from J, leaving 11 bases between. The length of the CDR3 is 14 residues. Germline CDR1 GTSNPN, CDR2 SVGIG (reference sequence). CDR3 bases: TGTGCCTGGAGTGTACCTCCCAGGGATTCACCCCTCCACTTT. Translating it yields CAWSVPPRDSPLHF.

On this clone itself: A read error may produce the germline difference seen at one junction end. The rearrangement links TRBV12-3 or TRBV12-4 to TRBJ1-1; D might be TRBD1 (5 bases). The CDR3 runs to 13 residues. CDR3 amino acids: CASRLGRGAEAFF. The CDR3 nucleotides read TGTGCCAGCAGATTAGGGAGGGGAGCTGAAGCTTTCTTT.

V and J are TRBV3-1 (or the pseudogene TRBV3-2) and TRBJ2-2; 8 nucleotides match TRBD1. The CDR3 runs 15 residues. After removal of 5 bases from V and 3 bases from J, the junction contained 5 bases not matched to a gene. The germline CDR1 and CDR2 sequences are LGHDT and YNNKEL (reference sequence). For the CDR3, the DNA is TGTGCCAGCAGCGCAGGGGGCGCGGACACCGGGGAGCTGTTTTTT. Amino acids: CASSAGGADTGELFF.

This chain uses TRBV2 with TRBJ2-5; perhaps TRBD2 as D (5 bases). Looked up from germline, CDR1 is SNHLY and CDR2 is FYNNEI. Trimming took 7 bases from V and 1 from J, leaving 10 bases between them. This CDR3 region has 13 residues. CDR3 DNA sequence: TGTGCCAGCATAGGACTTAGCCAAGAGACCCAGTACTTC. It encodes CASIGLSQETQYF.

For the CDR3, the DNA is TGTGCCAGCAGACGGAGACAGGGTGTGAATGAAAAACTGTTTTTT. Protein sequence: CASRRRQGVNEKLFF. J is TRBJ1-4 and V is TRBV6-6, with 7 bases fitting TRBD1. This CDR3 contains 15 residues. V trimming: 6 bases; J trimming: 5 bases; junction bases outside the gene matches: 9. Per the germline V gene, CDR1 is MNHNY and CDR2 is SVGAGI (reference sequence).